The rows below give T cell receptor beta chains drawn from one sample of a study of identifying expanded T cells in peripheral blood. Method: immunoSEQ multiplex PCR; TCRdb's copy keeps in-frame clones and lacks some. The data contain about 130,000 clones, roughly 90% of them singletons. The specimen sequenced was blood. The source is a person aged 18 to 75 in good health. CDR3s include the opening cysteine and the closing phenylalanine or tryptophan. D genes are given only for firm matches. For some rows the clone size is stated as once, few or many, or as a class when expanded; others skip it.

length	D	V	size	J	DNA	CDR3
14	.	TRBV6-6	.	TRBJ2-2	TGTGCCATCCGGACGGATGGGGACACCGGGGAGCTGTTTTTT	CAIRTDGDTGELFF
21	TRBD2	TRBV6-7	.	TRBJ2-1	TGTGCCAGCAGTTACCTCGTGAGGCGGGGGGACCGGACCAGCTCCTACAATGAGCAGTTCTTC	CASSYLVRRGDRTSSYNEQFF
16	TRBD2	TRBV2	.	TRBJ2-2	TGTGCCAGCAGTGAAACCGGGACTAGCGGCACCGGGGAGCTGTTTTTT	CASSETGTSGTGELFF
13	.	TRBV11-2	.	TRBJ2-7	TGTGCCAGCAGTCGATCGGACATTAACGAGCAGTACTTC	CASSRSDINEQYF
16	TRBD1	TRBV18	once	TRBJ1-1	TGTGCCAGCTCAAGCAAACAGGGGGCGAGATTCACTGAAGCTTTCTTT	CASSSKQGARFTEAFF
15	.	TRBV7-2	.	TRBJ2-5	TGTGCCAGCAGCTTGCTGGGGAATTCCGGGGAGGCCCAGTACTTC	CASSLLGNSGEAQYF
15	.	TRBV10-3	.	TRBJ2-7	TGTGCCATCAGGAAGTCGGGCGAGGTTATCAACGAGCAGTACTTC	CAIRKSGEVINEQYF
18	TRBD1	TRBV4-1	.	TRBJ1-4	TGCGCCAGCAGCCCACGGGACAGCAGGCTTACTCGGGGCGAAAAACTGTTTTTT	CASSPRDSRLTRGEKLFF
14	.	TRBV7-2	few	TRBJ2-7	TGTGCCAGCAGCTTACGAGAAAAAATCTACGAGCAGTACTTC	CASSLREKIYEQYF
16	.	TRBV5-4	once	TRBJ1-3	TGTGCCAGCAGCTTGGGGGGTCCGGTGAGTGGAAACACCATATATTTT	CASSLGGPVSGNTIYF
13	.	TRBV28	.	TRBJ2-7	TGCCTATCTCGGAGGGGCTACCCTTACGAGCAGTACTTC	CLSRRGYPYEQYF
15	.	TRBV10-1	.	TRBJ1-4	TGCGCCAGCGGCCCGGGGCTTACTACTAATGAAAAACTGTTTTTT	CASGPGLTTNEKLFF
15	.	TRBV5-1	.	TRBJ1-3	TGCGCCAGCAGCACCGGTACTGTGAACGGGGACACCATATATTTT	CASSTGTVNGDTIYF
14	.	TRBV30	.	TRBJ1-1	TGTGCCTGGAGTGTCCAGGGGTTGAACACTGAAGCTTTCTTT	CAWSVQGLNTEAFF
15	TRBD1	TRBV14	.	TRBJ1-6	TGTGCCAGCAGCCACACGAGGGGGCGGTGGGAATCCCTCCACTTT	CASSHTRGRWESLHF
15	TRBD1	TRBV19	.	TRBJ1-5	TGTGCCAGTAGTACCCGACAGGGTAACAATCAGCCCCAGCATTTT	CASSTRQGNNQPQHF